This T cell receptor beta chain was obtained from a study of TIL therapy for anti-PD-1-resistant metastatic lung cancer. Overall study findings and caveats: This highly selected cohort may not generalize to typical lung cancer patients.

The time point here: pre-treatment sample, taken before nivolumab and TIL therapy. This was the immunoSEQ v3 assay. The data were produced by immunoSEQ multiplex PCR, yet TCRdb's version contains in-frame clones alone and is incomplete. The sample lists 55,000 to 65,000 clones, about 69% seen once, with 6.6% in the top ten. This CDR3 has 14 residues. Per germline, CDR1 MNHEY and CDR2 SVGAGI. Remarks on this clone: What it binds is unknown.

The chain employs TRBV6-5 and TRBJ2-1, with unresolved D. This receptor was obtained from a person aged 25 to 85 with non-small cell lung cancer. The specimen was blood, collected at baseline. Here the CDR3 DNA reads TGTGCGTGCGGCATCGGGCTATCCTACAATGAGCAGTTCTTC. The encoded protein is CACGIGLSYNEQFF.